This T cell receptor (beta chain) emerged from a study of control samples from healthy donors and cancer patients. Libraries were prepared by immunoSEQ multiplex PCR; TCRdb keeps only in-frame clonotypes and omits some of them. The data contain under 200,000 clones, roughly 94% of them singletons. In this sample, this clone turned up once. Sequencing used PBMCs. The origin of this receptor is a man in his 60s with colorectal cancer.

CDR3 amino acids: CASSRDYEQFF. In DNA, the CDR3 is TGTGCCAGCAGCCGGGACTATGAGCAGTTCTTC. The chain has TRBV7-9 and TRBJ2-1; D perhaps matches TRBD2 (6 bases). This CDR3 is 11 amino acids long. CDR1 is SEHNR and CDR2 is FQNEAQ in the germline V gene (reference sequence). Trimming took off 5 bases at V and 8 bases at J, with 7 bases between the two ends.